In this sample, the clone carrying this TCR beta chain turned up once. This record comes from a study of blood T cell repertoires in COVID-19. Overall study context: The United States, Italy and Spain provided the acute and convalescent COVID-19 samples.

In the original analysis: Reference gene primer amplification gave nucleated cell count estimates. Generated by immunoSEQ multiplex PCR, the TCRdb table keeps only in-frame clones and is missing some. V, J and clone size are those of that table, while D and trimming were read from the DNA. This sample carries about 180,000 clones, 80% to 90% of them seen once, and the ten largest clones take under 2%. CDR1 is LNHDA and CDR2 is SQIVND in the germline V gene (reference sequence). The CDR3 runs 15 residues. V lost 5 bases and J 3 bases, leaving 14 bases between the germline ends. The rearrangement uses TRBV19 and TRBJ1-5; D unresolved. The sequence derives from a man between 18 and 35 years old who had recovered from COVID-19. Sequenced sample: peripheral blood. The CDR3, as DNA: TGTGCCAGTAGTCCTCTGGGCATAGACAATCAGCCCCAGCATTTT. As protein: CASSPLGIDNQPQHF.